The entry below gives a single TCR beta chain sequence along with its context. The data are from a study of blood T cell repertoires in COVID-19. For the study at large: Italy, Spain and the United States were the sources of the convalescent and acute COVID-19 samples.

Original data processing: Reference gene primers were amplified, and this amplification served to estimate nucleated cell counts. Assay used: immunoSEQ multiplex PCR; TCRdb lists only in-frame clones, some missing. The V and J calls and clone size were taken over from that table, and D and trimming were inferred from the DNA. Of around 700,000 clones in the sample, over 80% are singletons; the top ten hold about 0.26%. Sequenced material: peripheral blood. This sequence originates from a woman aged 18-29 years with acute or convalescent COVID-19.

CDR3 amino acids: CASSLGDLLAGGRDTQYF. The CDR3 coding sequence is TGTGCCAGCAGCTTAGGGGACCTTCTAGCGGGGGGGAGAGATACGCAGTATTTT. J is TRBJ2-3 and V is TRBV7-9, with TRBD2 matching 12 bases. The CDR3 runs to 18 residues. Germline loops: CDR1 SEHNR, CDR2 FQNEAQ (reference sequence). V lost 1 base and J lost 5; bases outside the gene matches: 10.